The 26 T cell receptor beta chains reported below all come from one sample, sequenced in a study of T cells in Graves' hyperthyroidism and ophthalmopathy. Amplification of TCR beta CDR3 regions used RNA as the template. When the TCR CDR3 underwent first-round RT-PCR, the HTBI primer set was used. TCRdb ran MiXCR on the multiplex PCR reads and lists one entry per CDR3 protein. In the table there are under 350,000 distinct CDR3 sequences, about 21% of which are singletons. The sample comprised blood. These receptors came from a woman aged 45 to 65 with Graves' hyperthyroidism.

This clonotype was observed a few times. The chain links TRBV9 to TRBJ1-6; D unresolved. V was pared by 4 bases and J by 7 bases, with 15 bases between. Germline V CDR1 and CDR2: SGDLS, YYNGEE. This CDR3 is 15 amino acids long. The CDR3 reads CASSPSTVMNSPLHF. DNA of the CDR3: TGTGCCAGCAGCCCGAGTACGGTCATGAATTCACCCCTCCACTTT. Using reference TRBV9 and TRBJ1-6 for the parts outside the CDR3, the full variable domain is DSGVTQTPKHLITATGQRVTLRCSPRSGDLSVYWYQQSLDQGLQFLIQYYNGEERAKGNILERFSAQQFPDLHSELNLSSLELGDSALYFCASSPSTVMNSPLHFGNGTRLTVT.

The chain uses TRBV19 and TRBJ1-4; 10 nucleotides agree with TRBD1. CDR1 and CDR2 from the germline V gene are LNHDA and SQIVND (reference sequence). The CDR3 has 14 residues. V gave up 5 bases and J gave up 4 bases; unmatched junction bases: 1. DNA for the CDR3: TGTGCCAGTAGTCGGGACAGGGGTAATGAAAAACTGTTTTTT. Encoded protein: CASSRDRGNEKLFF.

This clonotype was seen more than once but under ten times. The CDR3 loop reads CSARGRTNFFYEQYF. CDR3 nucleotide sequence: TGCAGTGCTAGAGGGCGGACCAACTTTTTCTACGAGCAGTACTTC. The J gene is TRBJ2-7, the V gene TRBV20-1; D is ambiguous. The V end was cut by 1 base, the J end by 3 bases, with 16 bases between. CDR1 DFQATT and CDR2 SNEGSKA come from the germline V gene (reference sequence). CDR3 size: 15 residues.

This clonotype has a count of ten or more. The genes are TRBV7-3 and TRBJ2-2, with TRBD1 matching 9 bases. The J segment lost 14 bases and the V segment lost 0 bases, leaving 4 bases of the junction unmatched. The CDR3 length is 13 residues. The germline CDR1 and CDR2 sequences are SGHTA and FQGTGA. The CDR3 sequence is CASSLTETGGLFF. In DNA, the CDR3 is TGTGCCAGCAGCTTAACGGAGACAGGGGGTCTGTTTTTT.

The gene calls are TRBV9 and TRBJ1-2; D uncertain. V lost 1 base to trimming and J lost 8 bases, with 9 bases between them. Germline-derived CDR1 and CDR2 are SGDLS and YYNGEE. The CDR3 totals 12 residues. The CDR3 DNA reads TGTGCCAGCAGCGTAAGGTCGAGGGGCTACACCTTC. Protein: CASSVRSRGYTF.

This clonotype was seen ten or more times. The junction departs from germline at one end; a sequencing error may be responsible. The chain carries TRBV7-8 and TRBJ1-2, with 7 bases matching TRBD1. Germline V CDR1 and CDR2: SGHVS, FQNEAQ. The CDR3 spans 14 residues. CDR3 sequence: CASSVAHDRAGYTF. The CDR3, as DNA: TGTGCCAGCAGCGTAGCCCATGACAGGGCTGGCTACACCTTC.

The sample holds many counts of this clonotype. V and J are TRBV6-1 and TRBJ2-5, with 9 nucleotides matching TRBD2. The CDR3 spans 14 residues. V shed 5 bases and J 2 bases; nucleotides not matched to a gene: 3. CDR1 MNHNS and CDR2 SASEGT come from the germline V gene. In DNA, the CDR3 is TGTGCCAGCAGTCCTAGCGGGGCGCAAGAGACCCAGTACTTC. This gives the protein CASSPSGAQETQYF.

The table lists this clonotype with many counts. V is TRBV20-1 and J is TRBJ2-5; 12 bases are shared with TRBD2. CDR1 and CDR2 (germline): DFQATT, SNEGSKA (reference sequence). V gave up 3 bases and J gave up 0 bases; unmatched junction bases: 5. The CDR3 length is 16 residues. The CDR3: CSASGTSGWYQETQYF. The DNA for the CDR3 is TGCAGTGCTAGTGGGACTAGCGGGTGGTACCAAGAGACCCAGTACTTC.

The rearrangement links TRBV29-1 to TRBJ2-5; possibly TRBD1 for D (5 bases). Germline V gene sequence: CDR1 SQVTM, CDR2 ANQGSEA. This CDR3 is built from 11 residues. Trimming took off 7 bases at V and 2 bases at J, with 8 bases between the two ends. This CDR3 is CSGTGQETQYF. DNA of the CDR3: TGCAGCGGAACAGGACAAGAGACCCAGTACTTC.

This clonotype was seen more than once but under ten times. The chain combines TRBV15 with TRBJ2-5, with TRBD2 as a possible D gene (6 bases). Trimming took off 3 bases at V and 1 base at J, with 12 bases between the two ends. The CDR3 is made up of 15 amino acids. Germline V lookup: CDR1 LNHNV, CDR2 YYDKDF (reference sequence). The CDR3 is CATSSGRGSQETQYF. The CDR3 coding sequence is TGTGCCACCAGCAGCGGGCGGGGAAGCCAAGAGACCCAGTACTTC.

This clonotype was observed at least ten times. V is TRBV3-1 and J is TRBJ1-2, with unresolved D. CDR1 and CDR2 from the germline V gene are LGHDT and YNNKEL (reference sequence). There are 14 residues in the CDR3. V was pared by 0 bases and J by 4 bases, with 9 bases between. Here the CDR3 reads CASSQDHGGYGYTF. CDR3 DNA sequence: TGTGCCAGCAGCCAAGATCACGGAGGCTATGGCTACACCTTC.

This clonotype was detected ten times or more. This rearrangement joins TRBV20-1 to TRBJ2-3, with D unclear. V shed 6 bases and J shed 2 bases, with 15 bases lying between them. The germline V gene has CDR1 DFQATT and CDR2 SNEGSKA (reference sequence). This CDR3 has 14 residues. The CDR3 here is CSARDPGHTDTQYF. CDR3 nucleotides: TGCAGTGCCCGAGATCCCGGCCACACAGATACGCAGTATTTT.

This clonotype was detected many times. The CDR3 loop is CASSEQGGNTEAFF. DNA of the CDR3: TGTGCCAGCAGTGAGCAGGGGGGGAACACTGAAGCTTTCTTT. The gene calls are TRBV6-4 and TRBJ1-1; 7 positions agree with TRBD1. Germline V gene lookup returns CDR1 MRHNA and CDR2 SNTAGT. Trimming removed 3 bases from V and 1 base from J; junction bases left unmatched: 2. This CDR3 is built from 14 residues.

As for this clonotype: The CDR3 end shows no conserved phenylalanine or tryptophan, and so a read error is likely. The V gene is TRBV7-2, the J gene TRBJ1-2; D possibly corresponds to TRBD1 (5 bases). Germline V CDR1 and CDR2: SGHTA, FQGNSA. V lost 1 base and J lost 3, with 9 bases in between. This CDR3 comprises 14 residues. CDR3: CASSLDGRDYGYTL. The CDR3, as DNA: TGTGCCAGCAGCTTAGATGGCAGGGACTATGGCTACACCCTC.

This clonotype has ten or more counts. This sequence joins TRBV5-1 and TRBJ2-1; no firm D call. The V gene lost 0 bases and the J gene lost 2 bases, with 6 bases spanning the gap. This CDR3 region has 14 residues. The germline gives CDR1 SGHRS, CDR2 YFSETQ. This chain's CDR3 is CASSLGDTYNEQFF. For the CDR3, the DNA is TGCGCCAGCAGCTTGGGCGACACCTACAATGAGCAGTTCTTC.

A remark on this clonotype: The junction departs from germline at one end; a sequencing error may be responsible. This rearrangement joins TRBV15 to TRBJ2-6, with D possibly called TRBD1 or TRBD2 (5 bases each). The CDR3 has 18 residues. Germline CDR1 reads LNHNV; CDR2 reads YYDKDF (reference sequence). This chain's CDR3 is CAASRVGAGQSGANVLTF. In DNA form, the CDR3 reads TGTGCCGCCAGCAGAGTCGGGGCCGGCCAGTCTGGGGCCAACGTCCTGACTTTC.

This clonotype was seen many times. The chain is built from TRBV3-1 and TRBJ2-2, with 15 bases fitting TRBD2. Germline CDR1 reads LGHDT; CDR2 reads YNNKEL (reference sequence). The V and J ends lost 1 base and 0 bases, in that order; junction bases with no gene match: 0. There are 18 residues in the CDR3. The CDR3 sequence is CASSQGTSGGANTGELFF. In DNA form, the CDR3 reads TGTGCCAGCAGCCAAGGGACTAGCGGGGGGGCGAACACCGGGGAGCTGTTTTTT.

The chain employs TRBV2 and TRBJ1-3; unclear D gene. The CDR3 totals 16 residues. Germline V gives CDR1 SNHLY, CDR2 FYNNEI. V was pared by 7 bases and J by 0 bases, with 16 bases between. The CDR3 loop reads CASTQQSKLSGNTIYF. The CDR3 DNA reads TGTGCCAGCACCCAACAGTCCAAACTCTCTGGAAACACCATATATTTT.

This clonotype was recorded many times. The rearrangement links TRBV5-1 to TRBJ1-5; 7 nucleotides line up with TRBD1. Per germline, CDR1 SGHRS and CDR2 YFSETQ. This CDR3 has 15 residues. Trimming removed 4 bases from V and 3 bases from J; junction bases left unmatched: 7. This chain's CDR3 is CASSQEGAHNQPQHF. The DNA of the CDR3 is TGCGCCAGCAGCCAGGAGGGGGCTCACAATCAGCCCCAGCATTTT.

This rearrangement joins TRBV2 to TRBJ1-1; 7 nucleotides align to TRBD1. The trim removed 8 bases at V and 5 bases at J, leaving 11 bases unmatched. The CDR3 extends over 14 amino acids. The germline V gene has CDR1 SNHLY and CDR2 FYNNEI. The CDR3 sequence: CASGGSRGRTEAFF. The CDR3 DNA sequence: TGTGCCAGCGGTGGGTCTAGGGGGCGGACTGAAGCTTTCTTT.

Ten or more counts support this clonotype. The chain is built from TRBV28 and TRBJ1-4; D uncertain. Germline loops: CDR1 MDHEN, CDR2 SYDVKM. CDR3 length: 15 amino acids. Trimming took 5 bases from V and 0 from J, leaving 10 bases between them. CDR3: CASSLTGATNEKLFF. The DNA for the CDR3 is TGTGCCAGCAGTCTCACTGGGGCAACTAATGAAAAACTGTTTTTT.

This clonotype was seen a few times. The chain recombines TRBV24-1 with TRBJ2-1, with D perhaps matching TRBD1 (5 bases). Germline values: CDR1 KGHDR, CDR2 SFDVKD. The CDR3 sequence is 14 residues long. V was pared by 7 bases and J by 7 bases, with 16 bases between. The CDR3 DNA reads as TGTGCCACCAGAGGCCCTAGGGGTCAGAATGAGCAGTTCTTC. This codes for CATRGPRGQNEQFF.

This clonotype was observed a handful of times. The rearrangement joins TRBV30 to TRBJ2-7; 9 nucleotides agree with TRBD1. J gave up 7 bases and V 7 bases, and 8 bases lay outside the gene matches. The CDR3 contains 12 residues. Germline CDR1 is GTSNPN and CDR2 is SVGIG (reference sequence). This chain's CDR3 is CALGQGREEQYF. The CDR3 region has the DNA TGTGCCTTAGGACAGGGGAGAGAGGAGCAGTACTTC.

This clonotype came up many times. V and J are TRBV5-1 and TRBJ1-6; TRBD1 might be the D (5 bases). CDR3 size: 15 residues. V was clipped by 0 bases and J by 5 bases, with 9 bases between them. Looked up from germline, CDR1 is SGHRS and CDR2 is YFSETQ. Written as DNA, the CDR3 is TGCGCCAGCAGCTTGGGCACACAGGATAATTCACCCCTCCACTTT. Translation: CASSLGTQDNSPLHF.

This clonotype came up many times. The chain recombines TRBV5-6 with TRBJ1-6; TRBD1 is a possible D gene (5 bases). Germline V gene lookup returns CDR1 SGHDT and CDR2 YYEEEE. CDR3 length equals 14 residues. Trimming pared 4 bases from V and 4 bases from J, leaving 9 bases between. The CDR3: CASSRRQYNSPLHF. DNA for the CDR3: TGTGCCAGCAGCCGACGACAGTATAATTCACCCCTCCACTTT.

The V and J genes are TRBV12-3 or TRBV12-4 and TRBJ2-7; tentatively, D is TRBD1 (6 bases). The CDR3 covers 13 residues. With 5 bases removed from V and 4 bases from J, the gap between germline ends came to 12 bases. The CDR3 here is CASSQGTPYEQYF. DNA of the CDR3: TGTGCCAGCAGTCAGGGGACCCCATACGAGCAGTACTTC.